The rows below give T cell receptor beta chains drawn from one sample of a study of regulatory T cells in long-lasting Graves disease. TCRdb ran MiXCR on the multiplex PCR reads and lists one entry per CDR3 protein. The sample records approximately 470,000 distinct CDR3 sequences, roughly 17% being singletons. These data also featured in a second study, about T cells in Graves' hyperthyroidism and ophthalmopathy.

This sample comprised peripheral blood mononuclear cells (PBMCs), obtained at new diagnosis, from a patient treated with antithyroid drugs. These receptors originate from a man aged 35 to 55 with Graves disease. The CDR3 runs from the conserved cysteine through the conserved F or W. A D gene is named only where the DNA matches it firmly. Clone size is stated in some rows and not others, as once, few, many or a class when expanded.

clone_size j_call d_call v_call cdr3_nt cdr3_aa
few TRBJ2-7 TRBD2 TRBV7-9 TGTGCCAGCAGCTCCCGCGGTAGCGGGAGTTACGAGCAGTACTTC CASSSRGSGSYEQYF
NA TRBJ2-3 TRBD2 TRBV20-1 TGCAGTGCTAGAGGGAGTAGCGGGAGCACAGATACGCAGTATTTT CSARGSSGSTDTQYF
NA TRBJ2-2 TRBD2 TRBV19 TGTGCCAGTAGATCCACTAGCGGGAGTGGCGGGGAGCTGTTTTTT CASRSTSGSGGELFF
NA TRBJ2-1 TRBD1 TRBV9 TGTGCCAGCAGCCCCCGGGACAGGGTCTTTGTGGATGAGCAGTTCTTC CASSPRDRVFVDEQFF
many TRBJ1-1 TRBD1 TRBV3-1 TGTGCCAGCAGCCAAGGGGACAGCCTAAATGAAGCTTTCTTT CASSQGDSLNEAFF
many TRBJ2-3 TRBD1 TRBV20-1 TGCAGTGGGGACCAGCGGGACAGGGGTTCAGATACGCAGTATTTT CSGDQRDRGSDTQYF
few TRBJ2-2 TRBD2 TRBV6-2/TRBV6-3 TGTGCCAGCAGTTACTCTGGGGGACTAGCGGGAGTCAACGGGGAGCTGTTTTTT CASSYSGGLAGVNGELFF
many TRBJ2-6 NA TRBV28 TGTGCCAGCAGCCGGATCCGGGCCGGGGCCAACGTCCTGACTTTC CASSRIRAGANVLTF
NA TRBJ2-3 NA TRBV7-9 TGTGCCAGCAGCTTAGGGAACACCAGAGATACGCAGTATTTT CASSLGNTRDTQYF
many TRBJ2-7 TRBD1 TRBV6-1 TGTGCCAGCAGTCCTATTCCGGGACAGGGCACCTACGAGCAGTACTTC CASSPIPGQGTYEQYF
few TRBJ2-4 NA TRBV29-1 TGCAGCGTCAGGACCGCGGTAGCCAAAAACATTCAGTACTTC CSVRTAVAKNIQYF
many TRBJ1-1 TRBD1 TRBV2 TGTGCCAGCAGTGTTTCCCGGGACAGGGGGGTCACTGAAGCTTTCTTT CASSVSRDRGVTEAFF
many TRBJ2-7 TRBD1 TRBV2 TGTGCCAGCAGTGAAGCGGGGGACAGGCCCTACGAGCAGTACTTC CASSEAGDRPYEQYF
NA TRBJ2-1 TRBD2 TRBV6-1 TGTGCCAGCACTCCAGGGACTAGCGGGAGTGGTGAGCAGTTCTTC CASTPGTSGSGEQFF
NA TRBJ2-1 NA TRBV30 TGTGCCTGGAGTGTACGGTGGGATGAGCAGTTCTTC CAWSVRWDEQFF
many TRBJ1-2 TRBD1 TRBV6-1 TGTGCCAGCAGAGCGACGGACAGGGACTATGGCTACACCTTC CASRATDRDYGYTF
NA TRBJ2-3 TRBD1 TRBV27 TGTGCCAGCAGCCACAGGGGTGTAGATACGCAGTATTTT CASSHRGVDTQYF
many TRBJ1-1 NA TRBV11-2 TGTGCCAGCAGCCGAAACAGGAGAAACACTGAAGCTTTCTTT CASSRNRRNTEAFF
many TRBJ2-5 NA TRBV5-1 TGCGCCAGCAGCTTGGCTCTAGACGAGACCCAGTACTTC CASSLALDETQYF
many TRBJ2-7 NA TRBV12-3/TRBV12-4 TGTGCCAGCAGTCCAAGAAGGGCCGGCGAGCAGTACTTC CASSPRRAGEQYF
many TRBJ2-1 NA TRBV20-1 TGCAGTGCTAGAGATCTCCGGACCCACAATGAGCAGTTCTTC CSARDLRTHNEQFF
many TRBJ2-7 NA TRBV7-2 TGTGCCAGCAGCTTATCAATTAGACTAGTTCGCGAGCAGTACTTC CASSLSIRLVREQYF
few TRBJ1-6 TRBD1 TRBV18 TGTGCCAGCTCACCAAGGGACAGGGTAGATGAATCACCCCTCCACTTT CASSPRDRVDESPLHF
many TRBJ1-1 NA TRBV9 TGTGCCAGCAGCGAAGGGGGGAGCACTGAAGCTTTCTTT CASSEGGSTEAFF
many TRBJ2-1 TRBD2 TRBV5-1 TGCGCCAGCAGCGGGACTAGCGGGAGCATCAATGAGCAGTTCTTC CASSGTSGSINEQFF
many TRBJ2-7 NA TRBV5-1 TGTGCCAGCAGCTTGGATGGACAGACAACCTACGAGCAGTACTTC CASSLDGQTTYEQYF
many TRBJ2-1 TRBD2 TRBV5-1 TGCGCCAGCAGCTTGCTAGCGGGAGGGGCGGGGGATGAGCAGTTCTTC CASSLLAGGAGDEQFF
many TRBJ1-2 NA TRBV5-1 TGCGCCAGCAGCTTTAGACAGGCTAACTATGGCTACACCTTC CASSFRQANYGYTF
many TRBJ1-5 NA TRBV11-1 TGTGCCTTCCGGAAACAAGGGGCTGGGCACCAGCCCCAGCATTTT CAFRKQGAGHQPQHF
many TRBJ2-1 TRBD2 TRBV12-5 TGTGCTAGTGGTGAACCTAGCGGGATACCCTACAATGAGCAGTTCTTC CASGEPSGIPYNEQFF
many TRBJ2-5 NA TRBV11-2 TGTGCCAGCAGCCGGGGCAGTGAAGAGACCCAGTACTTC CASSRGSEETQYF
few TRBJ2-1 TRBD2 TRBV6-1 TGTGCCAGCAATGAGCCTGGGGGGGGAAATGAGCAGTTCTTC CASNEPGGGNEQFF
NA TRBJ2-3 NA TRBV24-1 TGTGCCACCAGTGAGGCGGATTACACAGATACGCAGTATTTT CATSEADYTDTQYF
many TRBJ2-7 NA TRBV30 TGTGCCTGGAGTGCGGGTTTTAAGTACGAGCAGTACTTC CAWSAGFKYEQYF
many TRBJ2-1 TRBD2 TRBV24-1 TGTGCCACCCGAGGGACTAGCGGGAGACATGAGCAGTTCTTC CATRGTSGRHEQFF
many TRBJ2-1 TRBD2 TRBV5-1 TGCGCCAGCCCCTCCACGGCGGGAGGGTCCTACAATGAGCAGTTCTTC CASPSTAGGSYNEQFF
NA TRBJ2-1 NA TRBV5-5 TGTGCCAGCAGCTTAAGACAGGGAGGTCACAATGAGCAGTTCTTC CASSLRQGGHNEQFF
many TRBJ2-7 NA TRBV20-1 TGCAGTGCTAGAGATTTAGGGCAATCCTCCTACGAGCAGTACTTC CSARDLGQSSYEQYF
NA TRBJ2-5 NA TRBV19 TGTGCCAGTAGTATGGCTCAAGAGACCCAGTACTTC CASSMAQETQYF
many TRBJ2-5 NA TRBV5-1 TGCGCCAGCAGCTTGTCGGGAGTTGGGGAGACCCAGTACTTC CASSLSGVGETQYF
NA TRBJ2-5 TRBD2 TRBV6-1 TGTGCCAGCATAGGAAGGGCGGGAGGGCCCAGGGAGACCCAGTACTTC CASIGRAGGPRETQYF
many TRBJ2-7 NA TRBV12-3/TRBV12-4 TGTGCCAGCAGTCCAAAACGACGTATAGGCCCCTACGAGCAGTACTTC CASSPKRRIGPYEQYF
many TRBJ2-1 TRBD2 TRBV7-8 TGTGCCAGCAGCGAGACCGGACTAGCGGGACCGAATGAGCAGTTCTTC CASSETGLAGPNEQFF